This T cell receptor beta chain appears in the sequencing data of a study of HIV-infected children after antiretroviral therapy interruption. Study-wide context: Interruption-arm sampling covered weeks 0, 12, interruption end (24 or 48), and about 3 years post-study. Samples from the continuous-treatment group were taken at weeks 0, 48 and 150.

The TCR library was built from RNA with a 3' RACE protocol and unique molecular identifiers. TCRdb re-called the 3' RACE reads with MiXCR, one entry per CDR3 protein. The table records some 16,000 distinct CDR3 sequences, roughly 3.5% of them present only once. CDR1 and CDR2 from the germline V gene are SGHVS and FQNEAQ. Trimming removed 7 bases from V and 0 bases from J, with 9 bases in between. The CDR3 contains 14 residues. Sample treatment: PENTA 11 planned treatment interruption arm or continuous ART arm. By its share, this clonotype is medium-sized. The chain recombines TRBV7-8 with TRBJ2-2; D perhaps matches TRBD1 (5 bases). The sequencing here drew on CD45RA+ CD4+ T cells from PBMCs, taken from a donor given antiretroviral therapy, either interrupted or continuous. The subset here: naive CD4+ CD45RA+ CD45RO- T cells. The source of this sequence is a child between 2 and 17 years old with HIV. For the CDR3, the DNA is TGTGCCAGCAACGGACACCCGAACACCGGGGAGCTGTTTTTT. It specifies CASNGHPNTGELFF.